The 20 T cell receptor beta chains reported below all come from one sample, sequenced in a study of spatial heterogeneity in lung cancer. TCRdb ran MiXCR on the 5' RACE reads and lists one entry per CDR3 protein. The top ten clones hold 50% to 70% of a sample with approximately 44,000 distinct CDR3 sequences, roughly 13% of them seen once. Time point here: sample taken at primary tumor resection. This specimen consisted of PBMCs, obtained at surgery. The receptors originated from a male donor with early-stage non-small cell lung cancer.

At least ten counts were recorded for this clonotype. The CDR3, as DNA: TGCAGCGTTGAAGGGGCTAGCGGGAGGGCCTATCATGACACAGATACGCAGTATTTT. It specifies CSVEGASGRAYHDTDTQYF. The V call is TRBV29-1, the J call TRBJ2-3, with 12 nucleotides matching TRBD2. V shed 1 base and J 2 bases; nucleotides not matched to a gene: 13. The CDR3 loop spans 19 amino acids. CDR1 is SQVTM, CDR2 ANQGSEA, per germline.

This clonotype has more than one count but fewer than ten. The J gene is TRBJ2-7, the V gene TRBV12-3 or TRBV12-4; D possibly corresponds to TRBD1 (6 bases). This CDR3 has 12 amino acids. The germline V and J ends were trimmed by 2 bases and 4 bases, with 6 bases remaining between them. The CDR3 nucleotides are TGTGCCAGCAGTTTACAGGGGTACGAGCAGTACTTC. It codes for CASSLQGYEQYF.

This clonotype was seen more than once but under ten times. In DNA form, the CDR3 reads TGCGCCAGCAGGGGGACAGGGTATAACTATGGCTACACCTTC. It is translated as CASRGTGYNYGYTF. The chain joins TRBV10-2 to TRBJ1-2; 9 bases align to TRBD1. The CDR3 is 14 residues long. Germline V lookup: CDR1 WSHSY, CDR2 SAAADI. The V and J ends lost 6 bases and 1 base, in that order; junction bases with no gene match: 3.

This clonotype was counted a few times. The rearrangement joins TRBV3-1 to TRBJ1-2, with 12 bases matching TRBD1. The trim removed 3 bases at V and 3 bases at J, leaving 5 bases unmatched. The CDR3 is made up of 16 amino acids. The germline V gene encodes CDR1 LGHDT and CDR2 YNNKEL (reference sequence). The CDR3 DNA reads TGTGCCAGCAGCCAGGGGGACAGGGGGCCTTACTATGGCTACACCTTC. Residues: CASSQGDRGPYYGYTF.

This clonotype was recorded many times. The chain has TRBV12-3 or TRBV12-4 and TRBJ2-2; D not certain. Trimming removed 6 bases from V and 4 bases from J, with 9 bases in between. The CDR3 has 13 amino acids. CDR3 coding DNA: TGTGCCAGCAGAGCTACGACCACCGGGGAGCTGTTTTTT. Residues: CASRATTTGELFF.

The table lists this clonotype with a few counts. The gene calls are TRBV11-3 and TRBJ2-7, with a possible D match to TRBD1 (6 bases). The CDR3 is made up of 12 amino acids. CDR1 and CDR2 from the germline V gene are SGHNT and YENEEA. Trimming shortened V by 5 bases and J by 5 bases, and 10 bases separated the two germline ends. CDR3 region: CASSPDSHEQYF. The CDR3 DNA is TGTGCCAGCAGCCCGGACAGCCACGAGCAGTACTTC.

The J gene is TRBJ2-1, the V gene TRBV2; D uncertain. The CDR3 has 13 residues. Germline lookup yields CDR1 SNHLY and CDR2 FYNNEI. V lost 5 bases to trimming and J lost 8 bases, with 13 bases between them. The CDR3 bases are TGTGCCAGCAGTAGGAACCTGGTCGATGAGCAGTTCTTC. Protein sequence: CASSRNLVDEQFF.

This clonotype was counted between two and nine times. This chain joins TRBV4-2 and TRBJ2-1, with TRBD2 matching over 10 bases. J lost 3 bases, V lost 1 base, and 3 bases had no gene match. From germline, CDR1 is LGHNA and CDR2 YNFKEQ. The CDR3 spans 16 residues. The CDR3 spells CASSQGLAGLYNEQFF. Here the CDR3 DNA reads TGTGCCAGCAGCCAAGGACTAGCGGGCCTCTACAATGAGCAGTTCTTC.

This clonotype was counted a few times. The chain combines TRBV2 with TRBJ2-1, with unresolved D. The CDR3 is made up of 15 amino acids. Germline V gene sequence: CDR1 SNHLY, CDR2 FYNNEI. Trimming took 7 bases from V and 6 from J, leaving 19 bases between them. CDR3 coding DNA: TGTGCCAGCACCCGGGCGCTAGGGTCACTCAATGAGCAGTTCTTC. It translates to CASTRALGSLNEQFF. Based on the CDR3 plus reference TRBV2 and TRBJ2-1, the full variable domain is EPEVTQTPSHQVTQMGQEVILRCVPISNHLYFYWYRQILGQKVEFLVSFYNNEISEKSEIFDDQFSVERPDGSNFTLKIRSTKLEDSAMYFCASTRALGSLNEQFFGPGTRLTVL.

The V call is TRBV20-1, the J call TRBJ2-3; maybe TRBD2 (6 bases). The V end lost 0 bases, the J end lost 6 bases, and 13 bases lay between the germline ends. CDR1 and CDR2 (germline): DFQATT, SNEGSKA (reference sequence). The CDR3 has 14 amino acids. CDR3 loop: CSARDILARDTQYF. CDR3 in DNA: TGCAGTGCTAGAGATATACTAGCACGGGATACGCAGTATTTT.

About this clonotype: A read error may explain this, as a much larger clone is one base away. V and J are TRBV12-5 and TRBJ2-3, with TRBD2 matching over 10 bases. The CDR3 is 19 amino acids. The junction had 21 bases not matched to a gene; V was cut back by 7 bases and J by 5 bases. CDR1 LGHNT and CDR2 FRNRAP come from the germline V gene. In DNA form, the CDR3 reads TGTGCTAGTGACGGGCCTCAAAGATTTTTAGCGGGGGGCATAGATACGCAGTATTTT. Translated: CASDGPQRFLAGGIDTQYF. The variable domain in full, with the rest retrieved from reference TRBV12-5 and TRBJ2-3, is DARVTQTPRHKVTEMGQEVTMRCQPILGHNTVFWYRQTMMQGLELLAYFRNRAPLDDSGMPKDRFSAEMPDATLATLKIQPSEPRDSAVYFCASDGPQRFLAGGIDTQYFGPGTRLTVL.

This clonotype was observed a few times. The chain uses TRBV18 and TRBJ1-2; 8 bases agree with TRBD1. The ends lost 4 bases at V and 8 bases at J; junction bases unmatched: 6. Germline V gives CDR1 KGHSH, CDR2 LQKENI. CDR3 length: 13 amino acids. The CDR3 DNA reads as TGTGCCAGCTCACTGACAGGGGTGGACGGCTACACCTTC. Translated: CASSLTGVDGYTF.

The chain couples TRBV7-2 to TRBJ1-2; D unresolved. The V end lost 4 bases, the J end lost 5 bases, and 11 bases lay between the germline ends. The CDR3 is 13 amino acids. The V gene's germline CDR1 is SGHTA and CDR2 FQGNSA. CDR3 nucleotide sequence: TGTGCCAGCAGCTCAGTTCGAGGGTATGGCTACACCTTC. This encodes CASSSVRGYGYTF.

In the case of this clonotype: A much more abundant neighbour one base away suggests this may be a read error. The genes are TRBV7-3 and TRBJ2-1; perhaps TRBD1 as D (5 bases). The CDR3 length is 15 residues. V was shortened by 5 bases and J by 3 bases, with 14 bases between the two germline ends. Per germline, CDR1 SGHTA and CDR2 FQGTGA. The CDR3 here is CASSPTASYYNEQFF. The CDR3 coding sequence is TGTGCCAGCAGCCCGACAGCGAGCTACTACAATGAGCAGTTCTTC.

This clonotype was observed at least ten times. V and J are TRBV5-1 and TRBJ2-7; maybe TRBD2 (5 bases). Germline loops: CDR1 SGHRS, CDR2 YFSETQ. The CDR3 has 13 amino acids. V was pared by 5 bases and J by 7 bases, with 16 bases between. This CDR3 is CASSIGRPGEQYF. In nucleotides, the CDR3 is TGCGCCAGCAGTATCGGCAGGCCGGGGGAGCAGTACTTC.

The rearrangement uses TRBV4-1 and TRBJ2-5, with 10 bases matching TRBD2. Germline-derived CDR1 and CDR2 are MGHRA and YSYEKL. This CDR3 spans 16 amino acids. The V gene end was trimmed by 4 bases and the J gene end by 3 bases; junction bases not matched to a gene: 8. The CDR3 loop is CASSPRFLAGEETQYF. The CDR3 nucleotides read TGCGCCAGCAGCCCCCGGTTCCTAGCGGGGGAAGAGACCCAGTACTTC.

This clonotype was counted at least ten times. The chain uses TRBV7-4 and TRBJ1-2; D uncertain. V was clipped by 8 bases and J by 5 bases, with 3 bases between them. The germline V gene encodes CDR1 SGHVT and CDR2 SQSDAQ. The CDR3 contains 9 residues. The CDR3 coding sequence is TGTGCCAGCTCATATGGCTACACCTTC. Residues: CASSYGYTF.

V gene TRBV10-3 combines with J gene TRBJ2-7; 10 nucleotides line up with TRBD2. CDR1 and CDR2 (germline): ENHRY, SYGVKD. V shed 3 bases, J shed 2 bases, and the junction held 7 bases outside the gene matches. This CDR3 spans 16 amino acids. CDR3 loop: CAISEPSGGTTYEQYF. The CDR3 nucleotides are TGTGCCATCAGTGAACCTAGCGGGGGCACCACCTACGAGCAGTACTTC.

This clonotype was seen a handful of times. The J gene is TRBJ2-7, the V gene TRBV28, with no clear D. CDR1 and CDR2 (germline): MDHEN, SYDVKM. Trimming left V 2 bases short and J 7 bases short, with 9 bases between. This CDR3 has 12 amino acids. This CDR3 is CASSLNPGEQYF. The CDR3 nucleotides read TGTGCCAGCAGTTTAAACCCCGGGGAGCAGTACTTC.

In this sample, this clonotype turned up a few times. The DNA for the CDR3 is TGCGCCAGCAGCTTACAGGGGACTAGCGGGGTGAATGAGCAGTTCTTC. As protein: CASSLQGTSGVNEQFF. The V call is TRBV5-1, the J call TRBJ2-1, with 13 bases matching TRBD2. The V and J ends lost 2 bases and 7 bases, in that order; junction bases with no gene match: 6. In germline, CDR1 is SGHRS, CDR2 YFSETQ. This CDR3 has 16 residues.